The sequence of this T cell receptor beta chain was determined in a study of cytotoxic CD8 clonotypes in ibrutinib-treated CLL (dated by TCRdb to the early 2020s). Regarding the complete study: In this cohort, some 16 patients were treatment-naive and about a dozen were relapsed/refractory, while some 18 had unmutated IGHV. Response samples were taken after a median of roughly 12 months on treatment, ranging from roughly 6 to 36 months. Patients were still on ibrutinib when every remission and progressive disease sample was collected. Of the approximately 94 people in the trial, 25 to 30 had longitudinal samples available. An average of 255,043 productive templates and 94,082 productive rearrangements was obtained per sample. Partial responses were observed in 24 patients and complete responses in 2; after a median follow-up of around 64 months, remission was maintained in roughly 14 patients and progression was observed in about twelve. Cryopreserved peripheral blood mononuclear cells were obtained prior to treatment, at the time of response, and at either disease progression or sustained remission.

The time point label, read with the paper, signifies: about twelve months on ibrutinib. For TCR beta library preparation, about 2 micrograms of genomic DNA were extracted from the cryopreserved PBMCs. High-throughput TCR beta sequencing was performed on longitudinal blood samples from CLL patients receiving ibrutinib monotherapy. The patients took part in an open-label, single-center phase 2 trial of ibrutinib monotherapy. On a MiSeq, deep resolution sequencing aimed for a depth between 1 in 1 million and 1 in 200,000 T cells, with each clonotype covered around 9.2x on average. The immunoSEQ hsTCRB Kit was used to generate TCR beta libraries. Per the authors' processing: ImmunoSEQ Data Assistant and ImmunoSEQ Analyzer were used for data analysis, and V, D and J genes were assigned according to IMGT definitions. Clonality, with values ranging from 0 to 1, was calculated as one minus the normalized Shannon entropy of productive rearrangement frequencies. Only overrepresented clonotypes making up at least 0.05% of the repertoire of each patient were included in the public clonotype analysis. About a dozen age-matched healthy donor repertoires from immuneACCESS served as clonality controls. What TCRdb holds here is the immuneACCESS table cut down to in-frame rearrangements. Part of the clones is not present; checked against another copy, under half of the missing clones reflect an unresolved V gene, and the others are unexplained. Clonal size and the V and J genes are those of that table, whereas D and trimming came from the DNA. Present in this sample are some 200,000 clones, 75% to 85% of which were seen just once. Roughly an eighth of the sample belongs to the ten largest clones.

In the case of this clone: The specificity of this receptor is unknown. One base away there is no much larger clone; base qualities are not given.

What the authors observed across the whole study: Clonality rose at ibrutinib response, remained stable during sustained remission, and dropped back toward baseline at progression. Baseline clonality was found to be higher than that of age-matched healthy donors and was strongly correlated with circulating CD8+ T-cell counts. Sampling times were not matched between patients in sustained remission and patients whose disease was progressing, and lymph node repertoires were not examined. Public clonotypes were rare and either shrank or stayed stable during treatment, and the rise in clonality at ibrutinib response reflected expansion of private clonotypes.

The source of this sequence is a human donor with chronic lymphocytic leukemia. Here the sequenced sample was PBMCs, taken after 12 months of ibrutinib treatment.

The nucleotides are TGCGCCAGCAGTTATCAGGGCAACCAAGAGACCCAGTACTTC. Protein translation: CASSYQGNQETQYF. The sequence is built from TRBV5-1 and TRBJ2-5; matching of 5 bases hints at TRBD1 as the D gene. Reading from cysteine to phenylalanine, the CDR3 counts 14 amino acids. Solely the CDR3 DNA is kept, with 42 bases framed from the first base. V drops 5 bases and J drops 0 bases, leaving 11 bases in between. For CDR1 and CDR2, the germline V gene lists SGHRS and YFSETQ.